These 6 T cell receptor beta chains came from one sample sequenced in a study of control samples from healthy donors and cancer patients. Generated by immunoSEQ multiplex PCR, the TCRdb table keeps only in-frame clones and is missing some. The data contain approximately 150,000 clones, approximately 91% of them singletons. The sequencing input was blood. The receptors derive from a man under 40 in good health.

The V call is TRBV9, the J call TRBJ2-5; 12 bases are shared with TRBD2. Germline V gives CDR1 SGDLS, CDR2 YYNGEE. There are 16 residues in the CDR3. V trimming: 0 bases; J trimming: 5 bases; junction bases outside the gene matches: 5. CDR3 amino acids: CASSVGASGGAETQYF. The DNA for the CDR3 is TGTGCCAGCAGCGTAGGGGCTAGCGGGGGGGCCGAGACCCAGTACTTC.

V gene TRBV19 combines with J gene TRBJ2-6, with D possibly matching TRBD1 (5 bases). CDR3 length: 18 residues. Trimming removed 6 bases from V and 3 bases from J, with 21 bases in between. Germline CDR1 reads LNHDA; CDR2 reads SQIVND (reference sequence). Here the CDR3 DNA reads TGTGCCAGTAGCGGTTGGGGCAGTCCTTCTAGTGGGGCCAACGTCCTGACTTTC. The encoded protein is CASSGWGSPSSGANVLTF.

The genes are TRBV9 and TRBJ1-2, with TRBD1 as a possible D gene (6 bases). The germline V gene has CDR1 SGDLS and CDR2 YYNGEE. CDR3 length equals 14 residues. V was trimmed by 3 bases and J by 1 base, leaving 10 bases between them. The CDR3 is CASSDSGDNYGYTF. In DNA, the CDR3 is TGTGCCAGCAGCGATTCAGGGGATAACTATGGCTACACCTTC.

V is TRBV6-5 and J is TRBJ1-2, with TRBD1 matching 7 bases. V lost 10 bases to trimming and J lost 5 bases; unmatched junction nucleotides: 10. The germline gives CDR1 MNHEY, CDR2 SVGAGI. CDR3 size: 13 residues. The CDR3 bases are TGTGCCAACCAGGGGGGGGAACGGTATGGCTACACCTTC. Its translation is CANQGGERYGYTF.

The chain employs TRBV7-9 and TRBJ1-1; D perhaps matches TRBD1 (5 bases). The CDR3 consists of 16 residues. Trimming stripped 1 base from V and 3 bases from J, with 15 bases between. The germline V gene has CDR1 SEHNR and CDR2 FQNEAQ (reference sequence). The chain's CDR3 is CASSLVQGSTDTEAFF. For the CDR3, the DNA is TGTGCCAGCAGCTTAGTTCAGGGCAGTACAGACACTGAAGCTTTCTTT. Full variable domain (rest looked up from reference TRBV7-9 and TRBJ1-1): DTGVSQNPRHKITKRGQNVTFRCDPISEHNRLYWYRQTLGQGPEFLTYFQNEAQLEKSRLLSDRFSAERPKGSFSTLEIQRTEQGDSAMYLCASSLVQGSTDTEAFFGQGTRLTVV.

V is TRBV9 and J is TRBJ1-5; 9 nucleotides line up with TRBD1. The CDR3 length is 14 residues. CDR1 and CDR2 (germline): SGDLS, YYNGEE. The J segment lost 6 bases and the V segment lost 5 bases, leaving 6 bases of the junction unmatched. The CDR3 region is CASSPGTGLQPQHF. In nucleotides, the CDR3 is TGTGCCAGCAGTCCAGGGACAGGGCTTCAGCCCCAGCATTTT.